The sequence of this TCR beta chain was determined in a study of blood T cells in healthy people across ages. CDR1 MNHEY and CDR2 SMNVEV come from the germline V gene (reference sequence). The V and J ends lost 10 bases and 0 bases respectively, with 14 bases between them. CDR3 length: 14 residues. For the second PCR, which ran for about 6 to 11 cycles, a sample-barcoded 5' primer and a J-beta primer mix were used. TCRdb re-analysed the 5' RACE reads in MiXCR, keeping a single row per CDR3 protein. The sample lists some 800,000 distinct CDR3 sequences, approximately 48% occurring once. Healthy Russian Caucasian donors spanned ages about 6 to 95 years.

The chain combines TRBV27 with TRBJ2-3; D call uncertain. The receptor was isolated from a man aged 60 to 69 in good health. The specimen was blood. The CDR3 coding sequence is TGTGCCACCAGGAACTACGCTAGCACAGATACGCAGTATTTT. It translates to CATRNYASTDTQYF.